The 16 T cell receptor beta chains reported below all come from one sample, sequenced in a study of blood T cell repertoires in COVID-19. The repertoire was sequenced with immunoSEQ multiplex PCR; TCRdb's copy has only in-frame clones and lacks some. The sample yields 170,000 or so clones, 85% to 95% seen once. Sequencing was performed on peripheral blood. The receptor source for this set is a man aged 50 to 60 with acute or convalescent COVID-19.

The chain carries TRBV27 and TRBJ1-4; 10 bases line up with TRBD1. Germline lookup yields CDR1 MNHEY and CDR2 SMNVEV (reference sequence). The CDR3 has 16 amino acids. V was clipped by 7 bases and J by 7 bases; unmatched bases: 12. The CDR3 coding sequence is TGTGCCAGCACCTCGGGCGGGACAGGGGAGGTTGAAAAACTGTTTTTT. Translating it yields CASTSGGTGEVEKLFF.

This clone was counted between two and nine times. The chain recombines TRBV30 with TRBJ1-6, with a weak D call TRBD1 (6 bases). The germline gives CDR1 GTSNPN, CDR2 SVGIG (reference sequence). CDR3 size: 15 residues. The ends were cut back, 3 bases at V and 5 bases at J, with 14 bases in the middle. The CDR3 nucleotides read TGTGCCTGGAGAATAAGGACAGCTGATAATTCACCCCTCCACTTT. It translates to CAWRIRTADNSPLHF. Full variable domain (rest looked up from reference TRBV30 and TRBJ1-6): SQTIHQWPATLVQPVGSPLSLECTVEGTSNPNLYWYRQAAGRGLQLLFYSVGIGQISSEVPQNLSASRPQDRQFILSSKKLLLSDSGFYLCAWRIRTADNSPLHFGNGTRLTVT.

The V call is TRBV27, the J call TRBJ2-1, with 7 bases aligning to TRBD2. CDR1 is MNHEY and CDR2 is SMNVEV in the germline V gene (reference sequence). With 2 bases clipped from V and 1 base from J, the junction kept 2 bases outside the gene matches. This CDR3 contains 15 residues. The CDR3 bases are TGTGCCAGCAGTTTAGCGGGAGTTTCCTACAATGAGCAGTTCTTC. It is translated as CASSLAGVSYNEQFF.

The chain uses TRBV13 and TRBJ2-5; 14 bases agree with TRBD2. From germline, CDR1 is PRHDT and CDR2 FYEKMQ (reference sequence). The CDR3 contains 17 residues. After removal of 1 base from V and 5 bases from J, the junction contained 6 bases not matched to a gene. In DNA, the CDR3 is TGTGCCAGCAGCTTAGTGGGACTAGCGGGAGTTGGGGAGACCCAGTACTTC. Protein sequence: CASSLVGLAGVGETQYF.

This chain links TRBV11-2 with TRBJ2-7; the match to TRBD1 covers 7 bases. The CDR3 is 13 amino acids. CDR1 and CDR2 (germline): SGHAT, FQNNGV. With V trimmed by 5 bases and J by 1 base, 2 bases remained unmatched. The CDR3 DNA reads TGTGCCAGCAGCGTGACAGGGTCCTACGAGCAGTACTTC. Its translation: CASSVTGSYEQYF.

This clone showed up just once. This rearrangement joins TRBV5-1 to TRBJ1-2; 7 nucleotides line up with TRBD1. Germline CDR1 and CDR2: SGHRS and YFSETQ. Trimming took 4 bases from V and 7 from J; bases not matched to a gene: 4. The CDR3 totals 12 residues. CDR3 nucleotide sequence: TGCGCCAGCAGCGAGGACAGGACTGGCTACACCTTC. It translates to CASSEDRTGYTF.

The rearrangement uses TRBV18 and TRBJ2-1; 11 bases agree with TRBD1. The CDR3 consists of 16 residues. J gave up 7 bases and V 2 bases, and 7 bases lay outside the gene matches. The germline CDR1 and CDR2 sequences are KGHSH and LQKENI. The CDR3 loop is CASSPEIGTGGNEQFF. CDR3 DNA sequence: TGTGCCAGCTCACCAGAAATTGGGACAGGGGGGAATGAGCAGTTCTTC. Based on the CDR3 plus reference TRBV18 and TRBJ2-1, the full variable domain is NAGVMQNPRHLVRRRGQEARLRCSPMKGHSHVYWYRQLPEEGLKFMVYLQKENIIDESGMPKERFSAEFPKEGPSILRIQQVVRGDSAAYFCASSPEIGTGGNEQFFGPGTRLTVL.

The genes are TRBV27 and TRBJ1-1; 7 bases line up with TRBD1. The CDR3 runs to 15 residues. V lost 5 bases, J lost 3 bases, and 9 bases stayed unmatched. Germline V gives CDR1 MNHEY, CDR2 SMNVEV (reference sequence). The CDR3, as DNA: TGTGCCAGCAGTGAGATCCGGGACAGACACACTGAAGCTTTCTTT. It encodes CASSEIRDRHTEAFF.

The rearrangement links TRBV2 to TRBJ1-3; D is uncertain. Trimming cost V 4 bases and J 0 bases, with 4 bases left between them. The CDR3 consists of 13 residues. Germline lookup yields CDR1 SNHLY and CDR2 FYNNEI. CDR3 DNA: TGTGCCAGCAGTGTAAACTCTGGAAACACCATATATTTT. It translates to CASSVNSGNTIYF.

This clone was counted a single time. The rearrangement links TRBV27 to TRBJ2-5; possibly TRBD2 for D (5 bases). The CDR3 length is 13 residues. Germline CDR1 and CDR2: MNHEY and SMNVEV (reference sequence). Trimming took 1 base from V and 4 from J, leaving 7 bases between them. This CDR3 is CASSLYGRETQYF. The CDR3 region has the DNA TGTGCCAGCAGTTTATATGGGAGAGAGACCCAGTACTTC.

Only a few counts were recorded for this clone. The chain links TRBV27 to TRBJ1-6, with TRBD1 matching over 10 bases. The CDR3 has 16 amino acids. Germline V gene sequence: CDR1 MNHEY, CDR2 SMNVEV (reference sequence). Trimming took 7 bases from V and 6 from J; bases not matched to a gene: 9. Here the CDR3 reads CASTTGQGPVNSPLHF. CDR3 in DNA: TGTGCCAGCACCACGGGACAGGGGCCGGTTAATTCACCCCTCCACTTT.

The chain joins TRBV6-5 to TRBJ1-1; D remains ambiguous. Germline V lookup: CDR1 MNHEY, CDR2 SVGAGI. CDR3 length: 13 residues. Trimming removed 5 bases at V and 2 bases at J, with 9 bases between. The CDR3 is CASSTPGNTEAFF. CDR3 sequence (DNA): TGTGCCAGCAGTACCCCAGGTAACACTGAAGCTTTCTTT.

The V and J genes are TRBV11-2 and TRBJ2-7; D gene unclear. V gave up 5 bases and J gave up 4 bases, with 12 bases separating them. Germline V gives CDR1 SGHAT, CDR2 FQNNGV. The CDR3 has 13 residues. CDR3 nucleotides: TGTGCCAGCAGCCCACTGATCGGGTACGAGCAGTACTTC. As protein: CASSPLIGYEQYF.

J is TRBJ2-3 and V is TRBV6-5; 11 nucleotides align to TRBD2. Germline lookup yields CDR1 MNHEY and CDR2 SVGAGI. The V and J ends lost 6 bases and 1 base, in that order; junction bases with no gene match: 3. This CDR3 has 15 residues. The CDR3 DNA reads TGTGCCAGCAGACTACTAGCGGGGGGCACAGATACGCAGTATTTT. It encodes CASRLLAGGTDTQYF.

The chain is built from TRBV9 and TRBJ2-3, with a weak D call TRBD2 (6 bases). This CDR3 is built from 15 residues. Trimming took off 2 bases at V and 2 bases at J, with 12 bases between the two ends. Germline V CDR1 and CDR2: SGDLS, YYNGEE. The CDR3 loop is CASSVLGLFTDTQYF. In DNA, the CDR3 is TGTGCCAGCAGCGTTCTAGGACTATTCACAGATACGCAGTATTTT.

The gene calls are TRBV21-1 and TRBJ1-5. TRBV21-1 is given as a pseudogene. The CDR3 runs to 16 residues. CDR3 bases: TGTGCCAGCAGCGAAGGAGAGGCCTCTAGCAATCAGCCCCAGCATTTT. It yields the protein CASSEGEASSNQPQHF.